The 11 T cell receptor beta chains given below trace back to one sample, sequenced in a study of T cell repertoires in cytomegalovirus infection (dated 2019 in TCRdb). The sequencer listed for this sample is Illumina HiSeq 1500. TCRdb ran its own pipeline on the public reads, namely fastp trimming at Q25 and MiXCR clone calling, and kept in-frame beta chains. Entries that share a CDR3 protein sequence are merged under the most common genes and DNA. The sample has about 310,000 distinct CDR3 sequences on record, roughly 17% of them singletons. More than 10% of the sample is taken by the ten largest. The sequencing input was PBMCs. The source of these receptors is a human donor in good health (CMV status not recorded). Some clones in this sample may be carry-over from other donors' samples.

The sample holds many counts of this clonotype. The V and J genes are TRBV4-3 and TRBJ2-1; tentatively, D is TRBD1 (6 bases). The germline CDR1 and CDR2 sequences are LGHNA and YSLEER. CDR3 length: 17 residues. V was clipped by 3 bases and J by 5 bases, with 20 bases between them. The CDR3, as DNA: TGCGCCAGCAGCCACCGAAGGGGGTCGGCGAGTCACAATGAGCAGTTCTTC. The encoded protein is CASSHRRGSASHNEQFF.

The chain carries TRBV29-1 and TRBJ1-1; D remains unclear. Per the germline V gene, CDR1 is SQVTM and CDR2 is ANQGSEA. This CDR3 region has 13 residues. V was cut by 4 bases and J by 4 bases, with 13 bases left in between. CDR3 nucleotides: TGCAGCGTTGGATGGACCCCTCTCACTGAAGCTTTCTTT. Residues: CSVGWTPLTEAFF.

This clonotype was counted ten times or more. The rearrangement links TRBV6-1 to TRBJ1-5; 8 bases are a match to TRBD1. Germline CDR1 reads MNHNS; CDR2 reads SASEGT. The CDR3 has 16 residues. Unmatched junction bases numbered 12, after V lost 7 bases and J lost 4 bases. The CDR3, as DNA: TGTGCCAGCACCCAAGGGTGGGACAGGATAAATCAGCCCCAGCATTTT. Translation gives CASTQGWDRINQPQHF.

This sequence joins TRBV12-3 or TRBV12-4 and TRBJ1-3; D unresolved. This CDR3 is 14 amino acids long. The V end was cut by 4 bases, the J end by 4 bases, with 11 bases between. CDR3 amino acids: CASSYAVQGNTIYF. CDR3 nucleotides: TGTGCCAGCAGTTACGCGGTCCAGGGAAACACCATATATTTT.

The chain recombines TRBV7-2 with TRBJ1-2, with TRBD1 as a possible D gene (6 bases). The CDR3 runs to 16 residues. The V gene's germline CDR1 is SGHTA and CDR2 FQGNSA. With 0 bases removed from V and 3 bases from J, the gap between germline ends came to 14 bases. CDR3 nucleotide sequence: TGTGCCAGCAGCTTAGCGCCCAGGGGCGCCGACTATGGCTACACCTTC. It specifies CASSLAPRGADYGYTF.

The V and J genes are TRBV5-1 and TRBJ2-2; tentatively, D is TRBD2 (5 bases). Germline CDR1 reads SGHRS; CDR2 reads YFSETQ. CDR3 size: 15 residues. Trimming cost V 4 bases and J 5 bases, with 15 bases left between them. This CDR3 reads CASSRGGRPTGELFF. CDR3 nucleotide sequence: TGCGCCAGCAGCCGAGGAGGACGTCCGACCGGGGAGCTGTTTTTT.

As for this clonotype: The junction does not match germline at one end; this may be a read error. CDR3 sequence (DNA): TGTGCCAGCAGCACCCAGGGGACTAACTATGGCTTCACCTTC. Translation: CASSTQGTNYGFTF. The genes are TRBV12-3 or TRBV12-4 and TRBJ1-2; D perhaps matches TRBD1 (6 bases). This CDR3 has 14 residues.

This clonotype was counted ten times or more. V usage is TRBV6-6 and J usage is TRBJ2-1, with 7 nucleotides matching TRBD2. The germline V gene encodes CDR1 MNHNY and CDR2 SVGAGI (reference sequence). The CDR3 covers 20 residues. Trimming removed 1 base from V and 0 bases from J; junction bases left unmatched: 15. As DNA, the CDR3 is TGTGCCAGCAGTTACTGGGGAGCGGGACCGACCCCCGGCTCCTACAATGAGCAGTTCTTC. Translating gives CASSYWGAGPTPGSYNEQFF.

This clonotype was seen repeatedly, ten times or more. This chain connects TRBV6-2 or TRBV6-3 to TRBJ1-1, with TRBD1 as a possible D gene (6 bases). The CDR3 totals 14 residues. In germline, CDR1 is MNHEY, CDR2 SVGEGT. Between the trimmed V and J ends, which lost 0 bases and 1 base, there was a span of 6 bases. The CDR3 sequence is CASSYSDRNTEAFF. The CDR3, as DNA: TGTGCCAGCAGTTACTCGGACAGGAACACTGAAGCTTTCTTT.

This clonotype was seen many times. This chain uses TRBV7-2 with TRBJ2-5, with TRBD1 matching 11 bases. The CDR3 is made up of 17 amino acids. Germline CDR1 is SGHTA and CDR2 is FQGNSA. Germline trimming cut 5 bases from V and 2 bases from J; bases unmatched to any gene: 10. This CDR3 reads CASSPRGQGGLQETQYF. CDR3 in DNA: TGTGCCAGCAGCCCACGGGGACAGGGGGGCCTGCAAGAGACCCAGTACTTC.

This clonotype was detected ten times or more. V and J are TRBV11-1 and TRBJ2-1; maybe TRBD2 (5 bases). CDR1 is SGHAT and CDR2 is FQDESV in the germline V gene (reference sequence). This CDR3 comprises 15 residues. V gave up 2 bases and J gave up 6 bases, with 14 bases separating them. The CDR3 region is CASSLSAGIINEQFF. DNA for the CDR3: TGTGCCAGCAGCTTAAGCGCCGGGATTATCAATGAGCAGTTCTTC.